A single sample gave rise to the 15 T cell receptor beta chains below, sequenced in a study of blood T cell repertoires in COVID-19. Sequencing was performed with immunoSEQ multiplex PCR; in TCRdb, only in-frame clones are kept and a portion is missing. Of fewer than 200,000 clones in the sample, about 85% were seen once. What was sequenced was peripheral blood. The receptors here all came from a woman aged 55 to 70 with COVID-19, enrolled during active disease.

V and J are TRBV2 and TRBJ1-6; TRBD1 agrees at 10 bases. Trimming cost V 6 bases and J 8 bases; bases outside gene matches: 7. This CDR3 comprises 15 residues. Germline V gene lookup returns CDR1 SNHLY and CDR2 FYNNEI. As DNA, the CDR3 is TGTGCCAGCAGACCTCGGACAGGGGGATATTCACCCCTCCACTTT. It translates to CASRPRTGGYSPLHF.

This rearrangement joins TRBV12-3 or TRBV12-4 to TRBJ1-1, with D unresolved. This CDR3 region has 13 residues. The germline V and J ends were trimmed by 1 base and 5 bases, with 8 bases remaining between them. The CDR3 bases are TGTGCCAGCAGTTTAGGAGGGTGGACTGAAGCTTTCTTT. It encodes CASSLGGWTEAFF.

CDR3 sequence reads: CASSEGMGRGMLGAFF. The CDR3 bases are TGTGCCAGCAGTGAGGGGATGGGCCGAGGGATGTTGGGTGCTTTCTTT. The chain recombines TRBV2 with TRBJ1-1; D is ambiguous. CDR3 length: 16 residues. The V end lost 3 bases, the J end lost 11 bases, and 25 bases lay between the germline ends. Germline CDR1 reads SNHLY; CDR2 reads FYNNEI.

This clone was seen a handful of times. The chain links TRBV10-3 to TRBJ1-2; D is perhaps TRBD1 (6 bases). Trimming cost V 5 bases and J 6 bases, with 13 bases left between them. Germline lookup yields CDR1 ENHRY and CDR2 SYGVKD. The CDR3 sequence is 13 residues long. The CDR3 DNA reads TGTGCCATCAGTCAGGGGTTGGGAGATGGCTACACCTTC. Amino acids: CAISQGLGDGYTF.

In its sample, this clone was seen once. This chain uses TRBV12-3 or TRBV12-4 with TRBJ1-3; D is possibly TRBD1 (6 bases). V was trimmed by 6 bases and J by 2 bases, leaving 8 bases between them. This CDR3 is 13 amino acids long. This CDR3 is CASSTGTGNTIYF. In DNA, the CDR3 is TGTGCCAGCAGCACAGGGACTGGAAACACCATATATTTT.

V is TRBV7-2 and J is TRBJ1-5; no definite D call. The V end was cut by 5 bases, the J end by 0 bases, with 11 bases between. There are 15 residues in the CDR3. Germline CDR1 SGHTA, CDR2 FQGNSA. CDR3 in DNA: TGTGCCAGCAGCCCACCAGGCCTTAGCAATCAGCCCCAGCATTTT. Translating gives CASSPPGLSNQPQHF.

The CDR3 bases are TGTGCCAGCAGTTACGGGGACAGCATCTATGGCTACACCTTC. Translated, it gives CASSYGDSIYGYTF. The chain uses TRBV6-5 and TRBJ1-2, with 7 positions matching TRBD1. Germline V lookup: CDR1 MNHEY, CDR2 SVGAGI. With 2 bases clipped from V and 4 bases from J, the junction kept 4 bases outside the gene matches. This CDR3 has 14 amino acids.

The V call is TRBV6-6, the J call TRBJ1-5; D uncertain. Deletions cut 4 bases from V and 1 base from J, with 11 bases between. The V gene's germline CDR1 is MNHNY and CDR2 SVGAGI (reference sequence). The CDR3 covers 15 residues. CDR3 bases: TGTGCCAGCAGTTTATACGCCCGGAGCAATCAGCCCCAGCATTTT. As protein: CASSLYARSNQPQHF.

The CDR3 DNA sequence: TGTGCCAGTAGTATACGGGGGAATCCCGGCTACACCTTC. This codes for CASSIRGNPGYTF. The V call is TRBV19, the J call TRBJ1-2; tentative D call: TRBD1 (5 bases). CDR1 and CDR2 from the germline V gene are LNHDA and SQIVND (reference sequence). V lost 2 bases and J 8 bases, leaving 12 bases between the germline ends. The CDR3 contains 13 residues.

The chain couples TRBV5-4 to TRBJ2-7, with D possibly TRBD2 on 6 matching bases. Germline assignment: CDR1 SGHNT and CDR2 YYREEE (reference sequence). Deletions cut 5 bases from V and 2 bases from J, with 14 bases between. CDR3 length: 14 amino acids. The CDR3 loop reads CASSTPGGTYEQYF. In nucleotides, the CDR3 is TGTGCCAGCAGTACCCCCGGGGGAACCTACGAGCAGTACTTC. Supplemented by reference TRBV5-4 and TRBJ2-7, the full variable domain reads ETGVTQSPTHLIKTRGQQVTLRCSSQSGHNTVSWYQQALGQGPQFIFQYYREEENGRGNFPPRFSGLQFPNYSSELNVNALELDDSALYLCASSTPGGTYEQYFGPGTRLTVT.

The chain links TRBV6-5 to TRBJ1-2; TRBD1 might be the D (6 bases). Trimming took off 6 bases at V and 0 bases at J, with 14 bases between the two ends. The CDR3 is made up of 15 amino acids. Per germline, CDR1 MNHEY and CDR2 SVGAGI. This CDR3 is CASSPDRQANYGYTF. The DNA of the CDR3 is TGTGCCAGCAGCCCCGACAGGCAAGCTAACTATGGCTACACCTTC.

The rearrangement links TRBV20-1 to TRBJ1-2, with a weak D call TRBD1 (5 bases). Trimming removed 3 bases from V and 5 bases from J, with 13 bases in between. Germline CDR1 and CDR2: DFQATT and SNEGSKA (reference sequence). The CDR3 length is 13 residues. The CDR3 spells CSASRGGEYGYTF. The CDR3 bases are TGCAGTGCTAGTCGCGGGGGAGAGTATGGCTACACCTTC.

The chain carries TRBV5-4 and TRBJ1-6, with 11 bases that match TRBD1. V was clipped by 4 bases and J by 6 bases; unmatched bases: 3. The CDR3 has 15 amino acids. In germline, CDR1 is SGHNT, CDR2 YYREEE (reference sequence). The CDR3 nucleotides read TGTGCCAGCAGCCGGGGACAGGGGGGTAATTCACCCCTCCACTTT. Its translation is CASSRGQGGNSPLHF.

This chain connects TRBV5-1 to TRBJ2-1; D gene uncertain. This CDR3 is 15 amino acids long. V was clipped by 4 bases and J by 7 bases, with 18 bases between them. The germline gives CDR1 SGHRS, CDR2 YFSETQ. This CDR3 reads CASSTDSSIVNEQFF. In DNA, the CDR3 is TGCGCCAGCAGCACCGACTCCTCCATTGTTAATGAGCAGTTCTTC.

The chain uses TRBV12-3 or TRBV12-4 and TRBJ2-7; no definite D call. The CDR3 contains 12 residues. With 4 bases removed from V and 5 bases from J, the gap between germline ends came to 9 bases. CDR3 loop: CASSWFAHEQYF. Written as DNA, the CDR3 is TGTGCCAGCAGTTGGTTCGCGCACGAGCAGTACTTC.